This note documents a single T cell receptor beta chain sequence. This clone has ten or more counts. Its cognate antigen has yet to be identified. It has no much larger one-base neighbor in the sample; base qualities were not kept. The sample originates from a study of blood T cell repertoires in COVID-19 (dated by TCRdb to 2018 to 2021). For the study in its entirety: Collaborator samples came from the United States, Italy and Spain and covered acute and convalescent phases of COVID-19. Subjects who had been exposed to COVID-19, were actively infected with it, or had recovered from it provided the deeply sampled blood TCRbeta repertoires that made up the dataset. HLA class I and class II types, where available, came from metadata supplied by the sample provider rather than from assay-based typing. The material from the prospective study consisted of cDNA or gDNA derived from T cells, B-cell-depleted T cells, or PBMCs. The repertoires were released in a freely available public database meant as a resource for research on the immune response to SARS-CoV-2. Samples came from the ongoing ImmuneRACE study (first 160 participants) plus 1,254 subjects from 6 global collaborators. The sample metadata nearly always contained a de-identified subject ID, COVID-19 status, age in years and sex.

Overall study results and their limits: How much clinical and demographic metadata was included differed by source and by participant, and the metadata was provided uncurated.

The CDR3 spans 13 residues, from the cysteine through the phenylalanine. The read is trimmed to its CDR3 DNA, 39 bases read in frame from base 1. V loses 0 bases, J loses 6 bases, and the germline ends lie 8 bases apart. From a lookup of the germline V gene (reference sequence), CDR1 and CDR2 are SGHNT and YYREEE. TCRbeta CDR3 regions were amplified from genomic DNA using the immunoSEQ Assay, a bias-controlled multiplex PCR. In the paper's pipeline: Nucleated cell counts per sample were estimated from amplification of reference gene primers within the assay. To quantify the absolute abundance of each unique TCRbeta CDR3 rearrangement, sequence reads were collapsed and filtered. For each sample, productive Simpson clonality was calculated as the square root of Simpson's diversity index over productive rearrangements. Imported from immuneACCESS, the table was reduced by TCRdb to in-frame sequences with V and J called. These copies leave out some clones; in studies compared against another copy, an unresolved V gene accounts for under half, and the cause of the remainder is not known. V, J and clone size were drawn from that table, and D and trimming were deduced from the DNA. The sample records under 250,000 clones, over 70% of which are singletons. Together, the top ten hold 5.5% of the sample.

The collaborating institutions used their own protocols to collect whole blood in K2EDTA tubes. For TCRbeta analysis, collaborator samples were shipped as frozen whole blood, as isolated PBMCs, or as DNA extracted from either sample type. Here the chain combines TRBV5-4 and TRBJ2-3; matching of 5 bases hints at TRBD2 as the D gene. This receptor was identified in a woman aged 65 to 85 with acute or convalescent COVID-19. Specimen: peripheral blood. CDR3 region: CASSLVSGDTQYF. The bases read TGTGCCAGCAGCTTGGTCTCGGGGGATACGCAGTATTTT.